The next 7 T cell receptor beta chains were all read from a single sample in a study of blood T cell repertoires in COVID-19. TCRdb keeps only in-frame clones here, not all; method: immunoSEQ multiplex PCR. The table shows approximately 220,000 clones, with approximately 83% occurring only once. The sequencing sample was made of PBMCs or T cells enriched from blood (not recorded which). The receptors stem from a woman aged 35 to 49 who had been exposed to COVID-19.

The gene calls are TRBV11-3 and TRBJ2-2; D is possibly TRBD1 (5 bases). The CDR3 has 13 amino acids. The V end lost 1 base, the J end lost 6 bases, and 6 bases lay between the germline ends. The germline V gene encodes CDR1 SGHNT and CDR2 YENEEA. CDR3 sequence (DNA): TGTGCCAGCAGCTTAGGGGGCGCCGGGGAGCTGTTTTTT. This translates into CASSLGGAGELFF.

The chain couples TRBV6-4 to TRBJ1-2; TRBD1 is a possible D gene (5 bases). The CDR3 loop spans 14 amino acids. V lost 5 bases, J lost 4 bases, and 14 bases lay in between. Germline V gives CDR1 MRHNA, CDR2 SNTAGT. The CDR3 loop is CASSPDWGLYGYTF. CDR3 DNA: TGTGCCAGCAGTCCTGACTGGGGCCTCTATGGCTACACCTTC.

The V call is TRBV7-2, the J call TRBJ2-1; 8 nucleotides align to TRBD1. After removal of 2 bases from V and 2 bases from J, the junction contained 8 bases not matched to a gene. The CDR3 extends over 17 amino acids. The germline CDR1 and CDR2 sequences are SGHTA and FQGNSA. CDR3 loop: CASSLLVTGDPYNEQFF. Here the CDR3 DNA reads TGTGCCAGCAGCTTATTAGTGACAGGGGACCCCTACAATGAGCAGTTCTTC.

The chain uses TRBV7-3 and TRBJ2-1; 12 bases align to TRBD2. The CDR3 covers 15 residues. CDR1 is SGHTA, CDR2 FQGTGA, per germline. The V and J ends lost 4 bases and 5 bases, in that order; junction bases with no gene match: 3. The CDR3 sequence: CASSSTSGGNNEQFF. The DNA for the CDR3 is TGTGCCAGCAGCTCTACTAGCGGGGGGAACAATGAGCAGTTCTTC.

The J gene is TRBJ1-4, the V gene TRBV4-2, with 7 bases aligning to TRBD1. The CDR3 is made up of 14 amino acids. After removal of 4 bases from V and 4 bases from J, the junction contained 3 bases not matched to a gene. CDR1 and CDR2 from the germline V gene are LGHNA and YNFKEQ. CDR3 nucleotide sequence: TGTGCCAGCAGCCGGACAGGCTATAATGAAAAACTGTTTTTT. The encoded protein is CASSRTGYNEKLFF.

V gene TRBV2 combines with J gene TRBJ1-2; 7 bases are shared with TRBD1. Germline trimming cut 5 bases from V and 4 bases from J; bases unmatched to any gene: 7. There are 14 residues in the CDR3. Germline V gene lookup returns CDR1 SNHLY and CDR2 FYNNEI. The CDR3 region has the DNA TGTGCCAGCAGTAATCCGGACAGGAGCTATGGCTACACCTTC. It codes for CASSNPDRSYGYTF.

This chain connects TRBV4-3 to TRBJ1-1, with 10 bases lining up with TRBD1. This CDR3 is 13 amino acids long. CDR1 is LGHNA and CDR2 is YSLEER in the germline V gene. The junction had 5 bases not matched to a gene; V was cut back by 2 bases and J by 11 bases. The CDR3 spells CASSQRGQGMAFF. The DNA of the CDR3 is TGCGCCAGCAGCCAACGGGGACAGGGGATGGCTTTCTTT.